Presented here are 22 T cell receptor beta chains from one specimen sequenced in a study of T cells after yellow fever vaccination. TCRdb re-derived calls from the 5' RACE reads in MiXCR, one entry per CDR3 protein. Of about 22,000 distinct CDR3 sequences in the sample, 4% to 6% were seen once. The sequences come from PBMCs, either bulk or a sorted T-cell subset (CD4+, CD8+, memory, or dextramer-sorted; not recorded which), collected 35 to 50 days after the first yellow fever vaccination. The receptors were sampled from a man between 18 and 29 years old who received the YFV17D yellow fever vaccine.

This clonotype is medium-sized (0.01 to 0.1%) within its sample. The chain couples TRBV10-3 to TRBJ2-3, with 9 positions matching TRBD2. The V segment lost 4 bases and the J segment 4 bases; nucleotides outside the gene matches: 6. In germline, CDR1 is ENHRY, CDR2 SYGVKD. The CDR3 runs to 15 residues. The DNA for the CDR3 is TGTGCCATCAGTGGTACTAGCGGGTCTCCAGATACGCAGTATTTT. Translated, it gives CAISGTSGSPDTQYF.

This clonotype was seen at least ten times. The J gene is TRBJ1-6, the V gene TRBV12-3 or TRBV12-4; D gene unclear. Trimming took off 5 bases at V and 8 bases at J, with 13 bases between the two ends. The CDR3 runs to 14 residues. CDR3 sequence (DNA): TGTGCCAGCAGTCCCCAGATCGCCCATTCACCCCTCCACTTT. Translation gives CASSPQIAHSPLHF.

This clonotype was counted many times. This sequence joins TRBV23-1 and TRBJ1-1; tentative D call: TRBD1 (6 bases). TRBV23-1 is recorded as an ORF, its role being uncertain. The CDR3 consists of 17 residues. The V end was cut by 1 base, the J end by 6 bases, with 21 bases between. CDR3 loop: CASSQWDIRGRGPEAFF. In DNA, the CDR3 is TGCGCCAGCAGTCAATGGGACATCCGAGGACGGGGTCCTGAAGCTTTCTTT.

This clonotype was detected ten times or more. This chain links TRBV29-1 with TRBJ2-5; perhaps TRBD2 as D (6 bases). Germline lookup yields CDR1 SQVTM and CDR2 ANQGSEA. Trimming pared 4 bases from V and 3 bases from J, leaving 9 bases between. The CDR3 is 12 residues long. CDR3: CSVVPGEETQYF. Here the CDR3 DNA reads TGCAGCGTTGTCCCGGGGGAAGAGACCCAGTACTTC. The full variable domain, completed using reference TRBV29-1 and TRBJ2-5, is SAVISQKPSRDICQRGTSLTIQCQVDSQVTMMFWYRQQPGQSLTLIATANQGSEATYESGFVIDKFPISRPNLTFSTLTVSNMSPEDSSIYLCSVVPGEETQYFGPGTRLLVL.

This clonotype was observed at least ten times. The chain uses TRBV5-1 and TRBJ1-1; D is perhaps TRBD1 (6 bases). CDR1 and CDR2 from the germline V gene are SGHRS and YFSETQ. Trimming removed 4 bases at V and 3 bases at J, with 19 bases between. The CDR3 loop spans 16 amino acids. CDR3 nucleotide sequence: TGCGCCAGCAGCCAATACGGGGGGGGCTTGGACACTGAAGCTTTCTTT. Translated, it gives CASSQYGGGLDTEAFF.

At least ten counts were recorded for this clonotype. Given the absence of the conserved phenylalanine or tryptophan at the CDR3 end, a read error is likely. Because the CDR3's place on the DNA is in doubt, the DNA is left out and the CDR3 is given as listed by TCRdb. The chain joins TRBV4-1 to TRBJ1-1; TRBD1, the table's D call, was not compared with the DNA. Germline V CDR1 and CDR2: MGHRA, YSYEKL. The CDR3 spans 9 residues, counting both ends. The CDR3 sequence is CASSQVLSP.

V gene TRBV20-1 combines with J gene TRBJ1-4; no clear D gene. The CDR3 has 14 residues. V was shortened by 2 bases and J by 2 bases, with 9 bases between the two germline ends. The germline gives CDR1 DFQATT, CDR2 SNEGSKA (reference sequence). CDR3 nucleotide sequence: TGCAGTGCTAGATCTGGCCTTACTAATGAAAAACTGTTTTTT. Translation gives CSARSGLTNEKLFF.

The table lists this clonotype with many counts. The germline gene is not matched at one end of the junction; a read error may be the cause. This chain connects TRBV18 to TRBJ1-1; D gene ambiguous. This CDR3 has 14 residues. Germline V gene sequence: CDR1 KGHSH, CDR2 LQKENI. The CDR3 spells CASLPVNEYTEAFF. CDR3 nucleotide sequence: TGTGCCAGCTTACCAGTCAATGAGTACACTGAAGCTTTCTTT.

There are many counts of this clonotype. The chain employs TRBV24-1 and TRBJ2-5; no reliable D call. CDR1 KGHDR and CDR2 SFDVKD come from the germline V gene. The CDR3 is 11 amino acids. Trimming took 1 base from V and 9 from J, leaving 5 bases between them. CDR3 sequence (DNA): TGTGCCACCAGTGATTTCCGGTCCCAGTACTTC. Protein sequence: CATSDFRSQYF.

This clonotype was counted many times. V and J are TRBV7-8 and TRBJ1-2, with 7 positions matching TRBD1. Germline lookup yields CDR1 SGHVS and CDR2 FQNEAQ. CDR3 size: 11 residues. Trimming cost V 5 bases and J 10 bases; bases outside gene matches: 4. The chain's CDR3 is CASSGTAAYTF. The CDR3, as DNA: TGTGCCAGCAGCGGGACAGCGGCCTACACCTTC. The whole variable domain, remainder taken from reference TRBV7-8 and TRBJ1-2, is GAGVSQSPRYKVAKRGQDVALRCDPISGHVSLFWYQQALGQGPEFLTYFQNEAQLDKSGLPSDRFFAERPEGSVSTLKIQRTQQEDSAVYLCASSGTAAYTFGSGTRLTVV.

This clonotype has ten or more counts. V usage is TRBV5-1 and J usage is TRBJ2-3; 7 positions match TRBD2. Germline trimming cut 4 bases from V and 4 bases from J; bases unmatched to any gene: 6. This CDR3 is built from 14 residues. Looked up from germline, CDR1 is SGHRS and CDR2 is YFSETQ. CDR3 nucleotides: TGCGCCAGCAGCATGGGAGCGGGGCCAGATACGCAGTATTTT. As protein: CASSMGAGPDTQYF.

This clonotype appeared many times. This rearrangement joins TRBV19 to TRBJ2-7; D perhaps matches TRBD2 (5 bases). Trimming removed 0 bases from V and 3 bases from J, with 9 bases in between. This CDR3 has 14 amino acids. Germline assignment: CDR1 LNHDA and CDR2 SQIVND (reference sequence). The chain's CDR3 is CASSIERENYEQYF. The CDR3 DNA reads TGTGCCAGTAGTATAGAAAGGGAGAACTACGAGCAGTACTTC.

This clonotype was found many times. This sequence joins TRBV5-5 and TRBJ2-7; unclear D gene. The germline V gene has CDR1 SGHKS and CDR2 YYEKEE (reference sequence). The germline V and J ends were trimmed by 2 bases and 1 base, with 10 bases remaining between them. CDR3 size: 14 residues. The CDR3 DNA reads TGTGCCAGCAGCTTACGCGCAGAATCCTACGAGCAGTACTTC. Amino acid sequence: CASSLRAESYEQYF.

This clonotype was counted at least ten times. The gene calls are TRBV5-5 and TRBJ2-3; D uncertain. The CDR3 spans 14 residues. The ends were cut back, 4 bases at V and 1 base at J, with 10 bases in the middle. Germline loops: CDR1 SGHKS, CDR2 YYEKEE (reference sequence). DNA for the CDR3: TGTGCCAGCAGCCTCCTAGTACGCACAGATACGCAGTATTTT. It codes for CASSLLVRTDTQYF.

This clonotype was seen at least ten times. The J gene is TRBJ2-7, the V gene TRBV13, with 7 positions matching TRBD2. The CDR3 is made up of 13 amino acids. The V gene end was trimmed by 3 bases and the J gene end by 4 bases; junction bases not matched to a gene: 3. Germline V gene lookup returns CDR1 PRHDT and CDR2 FYEKMQ (reference sequence). As DNA, the CDR3 is TGTGCCAGCAGCTTCGGGGGGACTTACGAGCAGTACTTC. Its protein is CASSFGGTYEQYF. Full variable domain (outside the CDR3, taken from reference TRBV13 and TRBJ2-7): AAGVIQSPRHLIKEKRETATLKCYPIPRHDTVYWYQQGPGQDPQFLISFYEKMQSDKGSIPDRFSAQQFSDYHSELNMSSLELGDSALYFCASSFGGTYEQYFGPGTRLTVT.

This clonotype came up many times. The V and J genes are TRBV6-5 and TRBJ1-2, with 8 bases fitting TRBD1. The CDR3 runs to 14 residues. The ends lost 6 bases at V and 1 base at J; junction bases unmatched: 4. The germline CDR1 and CDR2 sequences are MNHEY and SVGAGI. CDR3 coding DNA: TGTGCCAGCAGGCCGACAGGGGTTAACTATGGCTACACCTTC. Amino acids: CASRPTGVNYGYTF.

This clonotype counts as medium-sized (0.01 to 0.1%). In DNA, the CDR3 is TGCGCCAGCAGCTTGGCGTCCACCGGGGAGCTGTTTTTT. Its protein is CASSLASTGELFF. J is TRBJ2-2 and V is TRBV5-1; D is uncertain. The V end lost 0 bases, the J end lost 4 bases, and 4 bases lay between the germline ends. This CDR3 contains 13 residues. Germline V gene lookup returns CDR1 SGHRS and CDR2 YFSETQ.

In this sample, this clonotype turned up many times. This sequence joins TRBV27 and TRBJ2-7, with TRBD2 matching 7 bases. There are 12 residues in the CDR3. In germline, CDR1 is MNHEY, CDR2 SMNVEV (reference sequence). Trimming removed 3 bases from V and 7 bases from J; junction bases left unmatched: 3. In DNA, the CDR3 is TGTGCCAGCAGTTTGACCGGGGGGGAGCAGTACTTC. As protein: CASSLTGGEQYF.

This clonotype was recorded many times. V gene TRBV11-2 combines with J gene TRBJ2-1; TRBD1 agrees at 8 bases. Per the germline V gene, CDR1 is SGHAT and CDR2 is FQNNGV. With 0 bases clipped from V and 0 bases from J, the junction kept 7 bases outside the gene matches. The CDR3 has 18 amino acids. The CDR3 nucleotides are TGTGCCAGCAGCTTAGACCAATCCGGGACAGGCTCCTACAATGAGCAGTTCTTC. It yields the protein CASSLDQSGTGSYNEQFF.

This clonotype has ten or more counts. This chain uses TRBV6-4 with TRBJ1-1; D is uncertain. Germline lookup yields CDR1 MRHNA and CDR2 SNTAGT. Trimming left V 1 base short and J 5 bases short, with 8 bases between. This CDR3 is built from 13 residues. The CDR3 DNA sequence: TGTGCCAGCAGTGACTGGGAAGGGACTGAAGCTTTCTTT. Translating gives CASSDWEGTEAFF.

This clonotype was observed at least ten times. This sequence joins TRBV6-2 or TRBV6-3 and TRBJ2-6; unclear D gene. Trimming cost V 3 bases and J 4 bases, with 7 bases left between them. Germline V gene sequence: CDR1 MNHEY, CDR2 SVGEGT. The CDR3 is 14 residues long. CDR3 amino acids: CASSYAAGANVLTF. CDR3 nucleotide sequence: TGTGCCAGCAGTTATGCGGCAGGGGCCAACGTCCTGACTTTC.

The gene calls are TRBV7-2 and TRBJ1-2; 7 nucleotides agree with TRBD1. V trimming: 5 bases; J trimming: 3 bases; junction bases outside the gene matches: 3. Germline V gene sequence: CDR1 SGHTA, CDR2 FQGNSA. The CDR3 covers 13 residues. CDR3 loop: CASSQTGYYGYTF. The CDR3 DNA sequence: TGTGCCAGCAGCCAGACAGGGTACTATGGCTACACCTTC. The full variable domain, in which reference TRBV7-2 and TRBJ1-2 provide the parts outside the CDR3, is GAGVSQSPSNKVTEKGKDVELRCDPISGHTALYWYRQSLGQGLEFLIYFQGNSAPDKSGLPSDRFSAERTGGSVSTLTIQRTQQEDSAVYLCASSQTGYYGYTFGSGTRLTVV.